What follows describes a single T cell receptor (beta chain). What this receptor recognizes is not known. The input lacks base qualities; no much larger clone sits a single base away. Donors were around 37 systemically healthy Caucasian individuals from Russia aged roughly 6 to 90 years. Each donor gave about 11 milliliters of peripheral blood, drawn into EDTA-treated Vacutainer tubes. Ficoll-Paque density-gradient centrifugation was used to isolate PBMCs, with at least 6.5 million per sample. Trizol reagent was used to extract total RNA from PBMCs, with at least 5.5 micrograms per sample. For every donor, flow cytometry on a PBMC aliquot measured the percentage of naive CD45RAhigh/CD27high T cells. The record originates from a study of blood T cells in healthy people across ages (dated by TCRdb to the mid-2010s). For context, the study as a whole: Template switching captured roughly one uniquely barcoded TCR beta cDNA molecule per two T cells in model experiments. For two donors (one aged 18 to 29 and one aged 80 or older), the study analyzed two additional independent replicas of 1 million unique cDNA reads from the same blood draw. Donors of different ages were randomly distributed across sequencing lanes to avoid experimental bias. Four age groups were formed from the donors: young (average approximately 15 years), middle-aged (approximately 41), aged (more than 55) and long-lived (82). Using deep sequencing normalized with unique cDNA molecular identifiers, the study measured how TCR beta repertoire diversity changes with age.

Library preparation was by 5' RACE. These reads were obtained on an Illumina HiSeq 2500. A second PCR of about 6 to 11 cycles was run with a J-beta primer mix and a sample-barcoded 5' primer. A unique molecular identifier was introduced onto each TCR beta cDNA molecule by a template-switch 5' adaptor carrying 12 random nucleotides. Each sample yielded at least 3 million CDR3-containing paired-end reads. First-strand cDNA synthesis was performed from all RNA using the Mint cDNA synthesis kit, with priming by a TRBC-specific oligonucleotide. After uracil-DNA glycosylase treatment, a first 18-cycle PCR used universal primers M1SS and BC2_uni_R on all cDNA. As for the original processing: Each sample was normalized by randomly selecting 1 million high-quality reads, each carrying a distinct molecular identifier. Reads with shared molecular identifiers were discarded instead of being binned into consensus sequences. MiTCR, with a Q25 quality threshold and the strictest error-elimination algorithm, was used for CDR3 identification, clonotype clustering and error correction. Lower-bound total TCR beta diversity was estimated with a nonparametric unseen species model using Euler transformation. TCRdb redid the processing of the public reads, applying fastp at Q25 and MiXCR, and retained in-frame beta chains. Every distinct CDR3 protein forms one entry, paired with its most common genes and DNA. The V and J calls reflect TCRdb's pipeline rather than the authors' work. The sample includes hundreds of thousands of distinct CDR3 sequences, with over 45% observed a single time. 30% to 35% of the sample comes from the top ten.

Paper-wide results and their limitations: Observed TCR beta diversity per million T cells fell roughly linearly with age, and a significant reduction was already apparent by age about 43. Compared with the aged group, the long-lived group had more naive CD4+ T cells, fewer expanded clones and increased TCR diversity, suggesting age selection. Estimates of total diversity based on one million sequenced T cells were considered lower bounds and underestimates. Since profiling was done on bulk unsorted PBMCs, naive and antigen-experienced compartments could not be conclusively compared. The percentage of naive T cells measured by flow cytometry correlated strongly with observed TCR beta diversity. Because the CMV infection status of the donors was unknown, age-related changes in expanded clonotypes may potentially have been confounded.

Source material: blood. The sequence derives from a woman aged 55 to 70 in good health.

The base sequence is TGTGCCAGCAGTACCCCGGGACAGGGGGTCGACAATGAGCAGTACTTC. It specifies CASSTPGQGVDNEQYF. Recombination joined TRBV28 with TRBJ2-5; TRBD1 agrees with 11 junctional bases. The CDR3 runs 16 amino acids, cysteine and phenylalanine included. The only DNA kept is the CDR3, 48 bases in frame from the first base. V has 5 bases trimmed and J has 11 bases trimmed; junction bases matching no gene number 16. Based on the germline V gene, the CDR1 and CDR2 sequences are MDHEN and SYDVKM. The full variable domain, completed from the reference TRBV28 and TRBJ2-5 proteins outside the CDR3, reads DVKVTQSSRYLVKRTGEKVFLECVQDMDHENMFWYRQDPGLGLRLIYFSYDVKMKEKGDIPEGYSVSREKKERFSLILESASTNQTSMYLCASSTPGQGVDNEQYFGPGTRLLVL.